Presented here are 26 T cell receptor beta chains from one specimen sequenced in a study of T-cell memory formation after mild COVID-19. One entry per CDR3 protein, called by TCRdb with MiXCR from the 5' RACE reads. This sample has tens of thousands of distinct CDR3 sequences, with more than 11% found just once. The sequenced material came from PBMCs or a T cell subset sorted from them (not recorded which). Receptor source: an adult woman who had mild COVID-19 (a few samples of this study predate the infection). Cell type and time point are not known.

The chain joins TRBV7-9 to TRBJ2-7; TRBD1 aligns across 7 bases. The germline CDR1 and CDR2 sequences are SEHNR and FQNEAQ (reference sequence). The CDR3 extends over 15 amino acids. Unmatched junction bases numbered 5, after V lost 3 bases and J lost 0 bases. CDR3: CASSLGTDFSYEQYF. The CDR3 region has the DNA TGTGCCAGCAGCTTGGGGACAGATTTCTCCTACGAGCAGTACTTC.

CDR3 in DNA: TGTGCCAGCAGCCAGGACAGGAGACCCTACGAGCAGTACTTC. Protein: CASSQDRRPYEQYF. V and J are TRBV5-6 and TRBJ2-7; the match to TRBD1 covers 7 bases. Looked up from germline, CDR1 is SGHDT and CDR2 is YYEEEE. The CDR3 has 14 residues. Losses at the gene ends were 4 bases for V and 2 bases for J; bases not matched to a gene: 6.

This clonotype was seen a few times. The rearrangement links TRBV20-1 to TRBJ2-1, with D maybe TRBD2 (5 bases). Germline CDR1 DFQATT, CDR2 SNEGSKA (reference sequence). Trimming took 5 bases from V and 5 from J, leaving 19 bases between them. This CDR3 has 15 amino acids. The DNA for the CDR3 is TGCAGTGCTTCAGCCCCCGGGGTTGGGCACAATGAGCAGTTCTTC. Its protein product is CSASAPGVGHNEQFF.

This chain links TRBV4-1 with TRBJ2-7; TRBD2 agrees at 8 bases. Germline CDR1 MGHRA, CDR2 YSYEKL. Germline trimming cut 2 bases from V and 5 bases from J; bases unmatched to any gene: 8. The CDR3 is made up of 15 amino acids. Here the CDR3 DNA reads TGCGCCAGCAGCCAATCCCCGGGAGGGGGGAACGAGCAGTACTTC. Its protein product is CASSQSPGGGNEQYF.

J is TRBJ2-1 and V is TRBV4-3; D is perhaps TRBD1 or TRBD2 (5 bases each). V gave up 0 bases and J gave up 6 bases, with 21 bases separating them. CDR1 and CDR2 (germline): LGHNA, YSLEER. The CDR3 consists of 18 residues. The CDR3 bases are TGCGCCAGCAGCCAAGATCGGTGGGGGATAGCTGGAAGCAATGAGCAGTTCTTC. Translated: CASSQDRWGIAGSNEQFF.

Many counts were recorded for this clonotype. This sequence joins TRBV12-3 or TRBV12-4 and TRBJ2-1; D is possibly TRBD2 (6 bases). Trimming stripped 1 base from V and 6 bases from J, with 13 bases between. This CDR3 region has 15 residues. CDR3 in amino acids: CASSLGGEGFNEQFF. The DNA of the CDR3 is TGTGCCAGCAGTTTAGGGGGGGAAGGCTTCAATGAGCAGTTCTTC.

The gene calls are TRBV30 and TRBJ2-7; unclear D gene. CDR3 length: 11 amino acids. Per germline, CDR1 GTSNPN and CDR2 SVGIG (reference sequence). V lost 2 bases to trimming and J lost 5 bases, with 7 bases between them. The CDR3 loop reads CAWSSLDEQYF. For the CDR3, the DNA is TGTGCCTGGAGTTCGTTAGACGAGCAGTACTTC.

The rearrangement joins TRBV7-9 to TRBJ2-3; 8 bases align to TRBD2. The J segment lost 6 bases and the V segment lost 7 bases, leaving 9 bases of the junction unmatched. This CDR3 is built from 14 residues. Per germline, CDR1 SEHNR and CDR2 FQNEAQ (reference sequence). DNA of the CDR3: TGTGCCAGCACCCCTGTAGCGGGGATTGATACGCAGTATTTT. Translated: CASTPVAGIDTQYF.

The chain carries TRBV29-1 and TRBJ2-1, with D possibly matching TRBD1 (5 bases). Trimming took 6 bases from V and 6 from J, leaving 21 bases between them. CDR1 and CDR2 from the germline V gene are SQVTM and ANQGSEA. The CDR3 is 15 residues long. As DNA, the CDR3 is TGCAGCGTCTACGGCCGGGTCAGGGTTGTCAATGAGCAGTTCTTC. It encodes CSVYGRVRVVNEQFF.

This chain uses TRBV25-1 with TRBJ2-3, with 9 bases identical to TRBD2. V was pared by 1 base and J by 5 bases, with 10 bases of the junction left unmatched. There are 17 residues in the CDR3. The V gene's germline CDR1 is MGHDK and CDR2 SYGVNS. The CDR3 DNA reads TGTGCCAGCAGTGAATCACGGCTAGCGGGGCTCGGAGATACGCAGTATTTT. This encodes CASSESRLAGLGDTQYF.

This clonotype occurred many times. This chain joins TRBV7-2 and TRBJ2-7; no clear D gene. The germline V gene has CDR1 SGHTA and CDR2 FQGNSA. The CDR3 covers 18 residues. The V gene lost 1 base and the J gene lost 5 bases, with 24 bases spanning the gap. This CDR3 reads CASSLDVQGSTPLDEQYF. The CDR3 coding sequence is TGTGCCAGCAGCTTAGACGTTCAAGGCTCTACACCCCTCGACGAGCAGTACTTC.

This clonotype was seen only a few times. The J gene is TRBJ1-6, the V gene TRBV27; D is unclear. The length of the CDR3 is 12 residues. The germline CDR1 and CDR2 sequences are MNHEY and SMNVEV (reference sequence). Deletions cut 2 bases from V and 12 bases from J, with 8 bases between. CDR3 in amino acids: CASSLGNEPLHF. The CDR3 DNA reads TGTGCCAGCAGTTTAGGGAACGAACCCCTCCACTTT.

The rearrangement links TRBV30 to TRBJ2-5, with D perhaps given as TRBD1 or TRBD2 (6 bases each). V dropped 4 bases and J dropped 5 bases, with 14 bases sitting between them. The CDR3 runs to 13 residues. Germline values: CDR1 GTSNPN, CDR2 SVGIG (reference sequence). The CDR3 region has the DNA TGTGCCTGGAATCCGGGGGCAGGGGAGACCCAGTACTTC. Amino acid sequence: CAWNPGAGETQYF.

This clonotype has a single count. The chain is built from TRBV20-1 and TRBJ2-1, with 12 bases identical to TRBD2. The CDR3 has 17 residues. J gave up 1 base and V 8 bases, and 12 bases lay outside the gene matches. The germline V gene encodes CDR1 DFQATT and CDR2 SNEGSKA (reference sequence). CDR3 region: CSSVEASGGASYNEQFF. In nucleotides, the CDR3 is TGCAGTTCCGTCGAGGCTAGCGGGGGGGCTTCCTACAATGAGCAGTTCTTC.

Only a few counts were recorded for this clonotype. This chain links TRBV27 with TRBJ2-7, with a tentative D call TRBD2 (6 bases). V was cut by 7 bases and J by 7 bases, with 20 bases left in between. CDR1 MNHEY and CDR2 SMNVEV come from the germline V gene (reference sequence). The CDR3 has 14 residues. CDR3 bases: TGTGCCAGCAAACTTAGCGGAGGGACGAGAGAGCAGTACTTC. Translation: CASKLSGGTREQYF.

There are many counts of this clonotype. The chain uses TRBV9 and TRBJ2-4, with 13 positions matching TRBD2. The J segment lost 0 bases and the V segment lost 4 bases, leaving 13 bases of the junction unmatched. The germline gives CDR1 SGDLS, CDR2 YYNGEE. The CDR3 consists of 20 residues. CDR3 DNA: TGTGCCAGCAGCCGAGGGACTAGCGGGACGGTCTTGCTAGCCAAAAACATTCAGTACTTC. This encodes CASSRGTSGTVLLAKNIQYF. The full variable domain, its missing parts supplied by reference TRBV9 and TRBJ2-4, is DSGVTQTPKHLITATGQRVTLRCSPRSGDLSVYWYQQSLDQGLQFLIQYYNGEERAKGNILERFSAQQFPDLHSELNLSSLELGDSALYFCASSRGTSGTVLLAKNIQYFGAGTRLSVL.

In its sample, this clonotype was seen a few times. The genes are TRBV29-1 and TRBJ2-4; TRBD1 matches 8 bases. CDR1 and CDR2 from the germline V gene are SQVTM and ANQGSEA. The CDR3 sequence is 14 residues long. V trimming: 7 bases; J trimming: 4 bases; junction bases outside the gene matches: 9. The CDR3 region has the DNA TGCAGCGCTACTCTTAGGACAGGGAAAAACATTCAGTACTTC. Its translation: CSATLRTGKNIQYF. The variable domain in full, completed from reference TRBV29-1 and TRBJ2-4, reads SAVISQKPSRDICQRGTSLTIQCQVDSQVTMMFWYRQQPGQSLTLIATANQGSEATYESGFVIDKFPISRPNLTFSTLTVSNMSPEDSSIYLCSATLRTGKNIQYFGAGTRLSVL.

The genes are TRBV19 and TRBJ1-2, with D possibly matching TRBD1 (5 bases). V lost 2 bases and J 0 bases, leaving 10 bases between the germline ends. The germline V gene encodes CDR1 LNHDA and CDR2 SQIVND (reference sequence). CDR3 length: 15 residues. The CDR3 nucleotides read TGTGCCAGTAGTATACAGGGATCTTCTAACTATGGCTACACCTTC. It codes for CASSIQGSSNYGYTF.

This clonotype was counted between two and nine times. The chain couples TRBV9 to TRBJ2-1, with a weak D call TRBD1 (6 bases). The CDR3 loop spans 14 amino acids. The germline V gene has CDR1 SGDLS and CDR2 YYNGEE. The ends were cut back, 3 bases at V and 4 bases at J, with 11 bases in the middle. In nucleotides, the CDR3 is TGTGCCAGCAGCGATCCGACAGGTTACAATGAGCAGTTCTTC. It is translated as CASSDPTGYNEQFF.

This clonotype was seen a few times. The rearrangement joins TRBV30 to TRBJ2-2; D is undetermined. CDR1 and CDR2 (germline): GTSNPN, SVGIG (reference sequence). V lost 0 bases to trimming and J lost 6 bases, with 2 bases between them. This CDR3 is 11 amino acids long. The CDR3 is CAWSVPGELFF. For the CDR3, the DNA is TGTGCCTGGAGTGTGCCCGGGGAGCTGTTTTTT. The full variable domain, completed using reference TRBV30 and TRBJ2-2, is SQTIHQWPATLVQPVGSPLSLECTVEGTSNPNLYWYRQAAGRGLQLLFYSVGIGQISSEVPQNLSASRPQDRQFILSSKKLLLSDSGFYLCAWSVPGELFFGEGSRLTVL.

This clonotype appeared many times. The rearrangement links TRBV7-2 to TRBJ2-3; D gene unclear. Germline V gene lookup returns CDR1 SGHTA and CDR2 FQGNSA. CDR3 length: 11 amino acids. The V end was cut by 5 bases, the J end by 2 bases, with 2 bases between. CDR3: CASSPTDTQYF. In nucleotides, the CDR3 is TGTGCCAGCAGCCCCACAGATACGCAGTATTTT.

The genes are TRBV3-1 and TRBJ2-7; perhaps TRBD2 as D (6 bases). Trimming took 9 bases from V and 1 from J, leaving 13 bases between them. The CDR3 runs to 13 residues. Germline V gene sequence: CDR1 LGHDT, CDR2 YNNKEL (reference sequence). This CDR3 reads CASGLGGSYEQYF. The CDR3 DNA sequence: TGTGCCAGTGGGTTGGGGGGTTCCTACGAGCAGTACTTC.

The chain combines TRBV10-3 with TRBJ2-2; 9 positions agree with TRBD2. This CDR3 comprises 14 residues. V was pared by 10 bases and J by 4 bases, with 7 bases of the junction left unmatched. Germline-derived CDR1 and CDR2 are ENHRY and SYGVKD. The CDR3 loop is CATRGSGGTGELFF. The CDR3 coding sequence is TGTGCCACCCGGGGTAGCGGGGGCACCGGGGAGCTGTTTTTT.

A few counts support this clonotype. The chain carries TRBV4-1 and TRBJ1-5; D unresolved. This CDR3 is built from 15 residues. The V end was cut by 0 bases, the J end by 4 bases, with 10 bases between. Germline values: CDR1 MGHRA, CDR2 YSYEKL. CDR3 coding DNA: TGCGCCAGCAGCCAAGACTGGACGGTGAATCAGCCCCAGCATTTT. Translation: CASSQDWTVNQPQHF.

The V gene is TRBV5-1, the J gene TRBJ2-1; D may match TRBD1 or TRBD2 (5 bases each). V gave up 4 bases and J gave up 2 bases, with 13 bases separating them. Germline V CDR1 and CDR2: SGHRS, YFSETQ. This CDR3 has 15 residues. The CDR3 DNA sequence: TGCGCCAGCAGCGATTGGGGGACCCCCTACAATGAGCAGTTCTTC. This translates into CASSDWGTPYNEQFF.

The chain employs TRBV7-8 and TRBJ2-1, with D perhaps assigned TRBD1 or TRBD2 (5 bases each). The CDR3 has 14 residues. The germline V gene has CDR1 SGHVS and CDR2 FQNEAQ. V lost 5 bases and J lost 11, with 19 bases in between. The CDR3 DNA reads TGTGCCAGCAGCACTCCCCCCGGCTTGGGACAGCAGTTCTTC. Protein: CASSTPPGLGQQFF.